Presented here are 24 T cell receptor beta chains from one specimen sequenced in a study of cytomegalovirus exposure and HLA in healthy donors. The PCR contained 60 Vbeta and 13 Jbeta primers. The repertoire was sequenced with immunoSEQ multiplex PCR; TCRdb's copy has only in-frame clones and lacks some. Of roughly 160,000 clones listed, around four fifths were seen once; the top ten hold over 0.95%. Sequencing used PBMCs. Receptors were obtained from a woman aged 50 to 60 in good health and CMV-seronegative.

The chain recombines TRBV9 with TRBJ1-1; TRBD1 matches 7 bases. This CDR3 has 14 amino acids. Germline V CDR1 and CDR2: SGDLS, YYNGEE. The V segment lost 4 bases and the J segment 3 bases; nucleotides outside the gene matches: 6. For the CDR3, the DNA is TGTGCCAGCAGCACAGACAGGGTTCACACTGAAGCTTTCTTT. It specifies CASSTDRVHTEAFF.

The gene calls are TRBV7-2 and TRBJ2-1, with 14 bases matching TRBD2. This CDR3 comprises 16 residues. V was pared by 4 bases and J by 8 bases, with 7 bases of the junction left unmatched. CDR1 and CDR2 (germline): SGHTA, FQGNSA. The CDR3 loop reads CASSSTSGGARDEQFF. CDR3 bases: TGTGCCAGCAGCTCGACTAGCGGGGGGGCCCGCGATGAGCAGTTCTTC.

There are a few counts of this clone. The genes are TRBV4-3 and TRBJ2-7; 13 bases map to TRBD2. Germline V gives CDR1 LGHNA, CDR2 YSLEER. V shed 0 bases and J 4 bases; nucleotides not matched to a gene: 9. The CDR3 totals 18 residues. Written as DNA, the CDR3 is TGCGCCAGCAGCCAAGACAAGCCGGGACTAGCGGGAAGGTACGAGCAGTACTTC. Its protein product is CASSQDKPGLAGRYEQYF.

The CDR3 region has the DNA TGTGCCAGCAGGGGACAGGGTTGGAGCTATGGCTACACCTTC. Protein sequence: CASRGQGWSYGYTF. V and J are TRBV27 and TRBJ1-2; 9 nucleotides agree with TRBD1. Germline V gene lookup returns CDR1 MNHEY and CDR2 SMNVEV (reference sequence). The CDR3 is made up of 14 amino acids. The J segment lost 4 bases and the V segment lost 6 bases, leaving 6 bases of the junction unmatched.

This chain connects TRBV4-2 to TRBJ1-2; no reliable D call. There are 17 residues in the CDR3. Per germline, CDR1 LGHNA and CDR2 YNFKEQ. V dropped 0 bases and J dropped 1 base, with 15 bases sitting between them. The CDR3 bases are TGTGCCAGCAGCCAAGATAATAATGGCGCAGGTAACTATGGCTACACCTTC. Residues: CASSQDNNGAGNYGYTF.

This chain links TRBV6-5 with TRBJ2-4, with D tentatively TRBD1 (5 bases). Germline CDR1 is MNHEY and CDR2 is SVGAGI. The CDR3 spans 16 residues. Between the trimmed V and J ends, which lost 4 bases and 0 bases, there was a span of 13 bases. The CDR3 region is CASSSRQIIAKNIQYF. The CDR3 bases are TGTGCCAGCAGTTCCCGACAGATTATAGCCAAAAACATTCAGTACTTC.

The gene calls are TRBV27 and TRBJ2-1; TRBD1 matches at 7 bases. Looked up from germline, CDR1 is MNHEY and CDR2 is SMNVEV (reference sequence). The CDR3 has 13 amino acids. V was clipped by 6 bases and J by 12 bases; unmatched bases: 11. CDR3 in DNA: TGTGCCAGCAGCAGCGCGCTAGGGGGCGTGCAGTTCTTC. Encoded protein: CASSSALGGVQFF.

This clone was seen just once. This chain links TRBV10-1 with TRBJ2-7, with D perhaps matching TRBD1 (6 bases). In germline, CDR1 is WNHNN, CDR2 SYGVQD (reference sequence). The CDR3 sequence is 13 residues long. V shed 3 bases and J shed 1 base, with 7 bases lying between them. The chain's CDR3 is CASSDTGSYEQYF. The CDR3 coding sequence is TGCGCCAGCAGTGATACAGGGTCCTACGAGCAGTACTTC.

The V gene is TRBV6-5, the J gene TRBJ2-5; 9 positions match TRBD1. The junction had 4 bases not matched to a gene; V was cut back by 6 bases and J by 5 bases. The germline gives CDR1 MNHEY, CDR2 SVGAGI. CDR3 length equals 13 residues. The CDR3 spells CASRKQGAETQYF. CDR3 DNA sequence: TGTGCCAGCAGAAAACAGGGGGCGGAGACCCAGTACTTC.

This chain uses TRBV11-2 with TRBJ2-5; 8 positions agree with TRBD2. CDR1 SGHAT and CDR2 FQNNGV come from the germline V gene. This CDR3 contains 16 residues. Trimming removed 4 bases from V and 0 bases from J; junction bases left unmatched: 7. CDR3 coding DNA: TGTGCCAGCAGCTCACTAGCGGATAGGTACCAAGAGACCCAGTACTTC. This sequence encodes CASSSLADRYQETQYF. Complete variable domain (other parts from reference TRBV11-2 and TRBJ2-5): EAGVAQSPRYKIIEKRQSVAFWCNPISGHATLYWYQQILGQGPKLLIQFQNNGVVDDSQLPKDRFSAERLKGVDSTLKIQPAKLEDSAVYLCASSSLADRYQETQYFGPGTRLLVL.

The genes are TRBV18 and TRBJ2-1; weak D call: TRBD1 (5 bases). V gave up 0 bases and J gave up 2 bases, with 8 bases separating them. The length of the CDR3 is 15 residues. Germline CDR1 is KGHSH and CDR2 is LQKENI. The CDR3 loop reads CASSPPGVPYNEQFF. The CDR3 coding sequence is TGTGCCAGCTCACCACCAGGGGTCCCCTACAATGAGCAGTTCTTC.

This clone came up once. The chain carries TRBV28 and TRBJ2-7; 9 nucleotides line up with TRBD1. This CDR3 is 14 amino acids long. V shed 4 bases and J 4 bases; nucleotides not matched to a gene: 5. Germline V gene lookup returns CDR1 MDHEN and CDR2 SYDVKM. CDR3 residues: CASSSSGQGYEQYF. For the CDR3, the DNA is TGTGCCAGCAGTTCGTCCGGACAGGGGTACGAGCAGTACTTC.

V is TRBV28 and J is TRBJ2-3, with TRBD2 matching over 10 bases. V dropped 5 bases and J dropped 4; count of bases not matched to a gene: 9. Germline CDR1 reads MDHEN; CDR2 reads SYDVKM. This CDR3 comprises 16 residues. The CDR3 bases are TGTGCCAGCAGTGGACTTACTAGCGGGATTGCAGATACGCAGTATTTT. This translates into CASSGLTSGIADTQYF.

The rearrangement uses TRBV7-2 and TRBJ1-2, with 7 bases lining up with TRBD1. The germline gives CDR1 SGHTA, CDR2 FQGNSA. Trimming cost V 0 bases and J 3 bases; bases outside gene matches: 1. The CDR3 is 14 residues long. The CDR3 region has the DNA TGTGCCAGCAGCTTAGCAACAGGGGACTATGGCTACACCTTC. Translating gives CASSLATGDYGYTF.

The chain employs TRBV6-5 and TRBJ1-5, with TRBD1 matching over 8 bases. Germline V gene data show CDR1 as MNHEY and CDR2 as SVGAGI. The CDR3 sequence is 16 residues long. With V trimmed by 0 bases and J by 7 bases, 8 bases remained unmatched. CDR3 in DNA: TGTGCCAGCAGTTACTCCCAACCCCGACAGGGGCAGCCCCAGCATTTT. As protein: CASSYSQPRQGQPQHF.

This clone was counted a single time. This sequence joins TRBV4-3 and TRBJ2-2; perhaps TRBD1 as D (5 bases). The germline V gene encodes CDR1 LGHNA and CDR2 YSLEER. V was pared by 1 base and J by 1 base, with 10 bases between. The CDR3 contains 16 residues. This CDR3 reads CASSQAPQGNTGELFF. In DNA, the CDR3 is TGCGCCAGCAGCCAAGCCCCCCAGGGGAACACCGGGGAGCTGTTTTTT.

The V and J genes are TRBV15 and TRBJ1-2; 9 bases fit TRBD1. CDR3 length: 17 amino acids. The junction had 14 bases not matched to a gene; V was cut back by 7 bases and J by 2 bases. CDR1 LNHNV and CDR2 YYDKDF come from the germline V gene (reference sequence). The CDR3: CATTISAGQGGNYGYTF. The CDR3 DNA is TGTGCCACCACTATATCCGCGGGACAGGGAGGGAACTATGGCTACACCTTC.

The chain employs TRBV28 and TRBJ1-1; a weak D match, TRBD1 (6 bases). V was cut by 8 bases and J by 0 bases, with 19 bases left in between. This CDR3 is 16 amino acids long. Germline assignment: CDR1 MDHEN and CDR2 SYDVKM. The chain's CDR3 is CASQATRGQVNTEAFF. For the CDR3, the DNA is TGTGCCAGCCAGGCAACTAGGGGACAAGTGAACACTGAAGCTTTCTTT.

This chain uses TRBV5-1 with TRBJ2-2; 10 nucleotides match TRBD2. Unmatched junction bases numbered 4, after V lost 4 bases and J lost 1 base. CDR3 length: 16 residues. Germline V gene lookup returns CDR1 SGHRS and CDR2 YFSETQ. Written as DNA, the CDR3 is TGCGCCAGCAGCCTCCCTAGCGGGAGGAACACCGGGGAGCTGTTTTTT. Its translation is CASSLPSGRNTGELFF.

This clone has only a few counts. CDR3 sequence reads: CASSLVLAGLTDTQYF. The CDR3 DNA follows: TGTGCCAGCAGCTTAGTTCTAGCGGGACTCACAGATACGCAGTATTTT. J is TRBJ2-3 and V is TRBV7-6; the match to TRBD2 covers 9 bases. Germline V gene lookup returns CDR1 SGHVS and CDR2 FNYEAQ. The CDR3 spans 16 residues. J lost 2 bases, V lost 1 base, and 4 bases had no gene match. The variable domain in full, with the rest retrieved from reference TRBV7-6 and TRBJ2-3, is GAGVSQSPRYKVTKRGQDVALRCDPISGHVSLYWYRQALGQGPEFLTYFNYEAQQDKSGLPNDRFSAERPEGSISTLTIQRTEQRDSAMYRCASSLVLAGLTDTQYFGPGTRLTVL.

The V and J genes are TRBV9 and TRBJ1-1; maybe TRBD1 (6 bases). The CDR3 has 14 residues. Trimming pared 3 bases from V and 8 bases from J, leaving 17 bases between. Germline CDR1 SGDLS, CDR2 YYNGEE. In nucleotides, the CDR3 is TGTGCCAGCAGCGAGTCGCCCGACAGGTTCGAAGCTTTCTTT. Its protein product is CASSESPDRFEAFF.

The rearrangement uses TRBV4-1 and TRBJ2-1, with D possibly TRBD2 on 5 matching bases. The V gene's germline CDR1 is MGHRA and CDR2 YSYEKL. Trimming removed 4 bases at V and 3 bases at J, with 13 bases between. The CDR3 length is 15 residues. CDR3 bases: TGCGCCAGCAGCCTCGTCTCCGGGGTCTACAATGAGCAGTTCTTC. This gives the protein CASSLVSGVYNEQFF.

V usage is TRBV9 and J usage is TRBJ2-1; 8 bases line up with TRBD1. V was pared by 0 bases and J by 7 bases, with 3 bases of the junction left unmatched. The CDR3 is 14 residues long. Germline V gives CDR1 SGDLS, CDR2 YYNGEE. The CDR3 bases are TGTGCCAGCAGCGTAGGGACAGGGAAGAATGAGCAGTTCTTC. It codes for CASSVGTGKNEQFF.

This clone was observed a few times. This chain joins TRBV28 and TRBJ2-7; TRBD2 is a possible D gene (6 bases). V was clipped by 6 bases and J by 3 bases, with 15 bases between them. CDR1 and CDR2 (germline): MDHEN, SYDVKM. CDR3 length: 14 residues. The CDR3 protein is CASRNSGLDYEQYF. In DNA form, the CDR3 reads TGTGCCAGCAGAAACTCGGGACTCGACTACGAGCAGTACTTC.